Sequencing of this T cell receptor (beta chain) was carried out in a study of CD8+ T cells in alopecia areata. Study context: Tofacitinib exposure lasted 6 to 18 months, followed by 6 months off drug.

Sequencing templates came from extracted RNA that was reverse transcribed into cDNA. Clones were sequenced by immunoSEQ multiplex PCR, and TCRdb holds only the in-frame ones, with some missing. The data show about 210,000 clones, with more than 55% seen just once and 1% to 1.5% held by the top ten. Treatment indicated: oral pan-JAK inhibitor, 5-10 mg twice daily. About this clone: Its target is unknown.

V lost 1 base to trimming and J lost 7 bases, with 11 bases between them. CDR3 size: 13 residues. The germline V gene has CDR1 SQVTM and CDR2 ANQGSEA. Study-wide results and limits: Sharing of TCR sequences between patients (possibly for HLA-related reasons) was less clear than in mice.

V gene TRBV29-1 combines with J gene TRBJ1-5; weak D call: TRBD1 (6 bases). The sequence was collected from a human donor with alopecia areata. This specimen consisted of CD4+ T cells sorted from blood, obtained at approximately week 44, from a patient treated with tofacitinib. For the CDR3, the DNA is TGCAGCGTTGAAGGCAGGGGAGGCCAGCCCCAGCATTTT. The encoded protein is CSVEGRGGQPQHF.